These T cell receptor beta chains were read from a single sample in a study of blood T cell repertoires in COVID-19. Clones were read by immunoSEQ multiplex PCR, and TCRdb kept only the in-frame ones, dropping some. The sample lists roughly 120,000 clones, about 92% occurring once. Sequenced: peripheral blood. These TCRs come from a man in his sixties with COVID-19, enrolled during active disease. Each CDR3 is given with its conserved first and last residue. D genes are given only for firm matches. Size is omitted from some rows. Given values are once, few, many or a class for expanded clones.

v_call	clone_size	j_call	d_call	cdr3_nt	cdr3_aa
TRBV7-9	.	TRBJ2-7	TRBD1	TGTGCCAGCAGCTTCGAAGGGGGCGGCTACGAGCAGTACTTC	CASSFEGGGYEQYF
TRBV6-4	.	TRBJ2-7	.	TGTGCCAGCAGTGAGAGCATTTCAAGAGGCTCCTACGAGCAGTACTTC	CASSESISRGSYEQYF
TRBV6-5	.	TRBJ2-1	.	TGTGCCAGCAGTTACTTGGGCCTGGGCGAGCAGTTCTTC	CASSYLGLGEQFF
TRBV30	.	TRBJ2-7	.	TGTGCCTGGAGCGGTTCCTACGAGCAGTACTTC	CAWSGSYEQYF
TRBV6-5	.	TRBJ2-7	TRBD1	TGTGCCAGCAGTTACCGGACAGGGGGAAGTGAGCAGTACTTC	CASSYRTGGSEQYF
TRBV3-1/TRBV3-2	once	TRBJ2-5	.	TGTGCCAGCAGCCAAGGACATCAAGAGACCCAGTACTTC	CASSQGHQETQYF
TRBV30	.	TRBJ1-6	.	TGTGCCTGGAGTCAAGGGGTCGGATCACCCCTCCACTTT	CAWSQGVGSPLHF
TRBV30	.	TRBJ2-2	.	TGTGCCTGGAGAAGGGGGTGGGCCGGGGAGCTGTTTTTT	CAWRRGWAGELFF
TRBV5-4	.	TRBJ2-7	.	TGTGCCAGCAGCTTGGGGGGGAGCGGGCCATCCTACGAGCAGTACTTC	CASSLGGSGPSYEQYF
TRBV7-9	.	TRBJ2-1	TRBD2	TGTGCCAGCAGCCCCATTCCGGGACTAACGTACAATGAGCAGTTCTTC	CASSPIPGLTYNEQFF
TRBV5-8	.	TRBJ2-5	.	TGTGCCAGCAGCCTCCGGACCCAGTACTTC	CASSLRTQYF
TRBV18	few	TRBJ2-1	TRBD1	TGTGCCAGCTCACTTCGGGACAGCTACAATGAGCAGTTCTTC	CASSLRDSYNEQFF
TRBV2	.	TRBJ1-1	TRBD1	TGTGCCGGCGCCACAGGGGGTTGGTACACTGAAGCTTTCTTT	CAGATGGWYTEAFF
TRBV11-3	.	TRBJ1-1	TRBD1	TGTGCCAGCAGCTTCCGACAGGGGAGCACTGAAGCTTTCTTT	CASSFRQGSTEAFF
TRBV24-1	.	TRBJ1-2	.	TGTGCCACCAGTGATCATCAGGGATCTGGCTACACCTTC	CATSDHQGSGYTF
TRBV28	.	TRBJ1-5	.	TGTGCCAGCAGTTTACAAAGGGCAGGGAGCAATCAGCCCCAGCATTTT	CASSLQRAGSNQPQHF
TRBV5-1	.	TRBJ2-2	.	TGCGCCAGCAGCCCGACTAACCTGTTCGCGAACACCGGGGAGCTGTTTTTT	CASSPTNLFANTGELFF
TRBV4-3	.	TRBJ1-1	TRBD1	TGCGCCAGCAGCCTGGGACAGGGGGGTGAAGCTTTCTTT	CASSLGQGGEAFF
TRBV6-2/TRBV6-3	.	TRBJ2-5	TRBD2	TGTGCCAGCAGTTACTCCTTAGCGGGAGGAGGAGAGACCCAGTACTTC	CASSYSLAGGGETQYF
TRBV5-1	.	TRBJ2-2	TRBD2	TGCGCCAGCAGCTTGGGTCCGACTAGCGGAACGAACACCGGGGAGCTGTTTTTT	CASSLGPTSGTNTGELFF
TRBV11-2	.	TRBJ2-1	.	TGTGCCAGCAGCTTAAGCGCCGGGGTCCACAATGAGCAGTTCTTC	CASSLSAGVHNEQFF
TRBV7-3	once	TRBJ2-7	.	TGTGCCAGCAGCTTAATCCCAGCGGGCCACTACGAGCAGTACTTC	CASSLIPAGHYEQYF
TRBV6-5	.	TRBJ1-2	TRBD1	TGTGCCAGCACTCTGGACAGGGACTATGGCTACACCTTC	CASTLDRDYGYTF
TRBV9	few	TRBJ1-1	TRBD1	TGTGCCAGCAGCGTAGGGACAGGGGGCCGCGCTTTCTTT	CASSVGTGGRAFF
TRBV6-5	.	TRBJ2-1	TRBD2	TGTGCCAGCACACACGGGACTAGCGGGAGGAATGAGCAGTTCTTC	CASTHGTSGRNEQFF
TRBV9	.	TRBJ2-1	TRBD1	TGTGCCAGCAGTCAGGGACAGGGACACGGCGAGCAGTTCTTC	CASSQGQGHGEQFF
TRBV3-1/TRBV3-2	.	TRBJ1-2	TRBD1	TGTGCCAGCGCGGACAGGGGTTCCCATGGCTACACCTTC	CASADRGSHGYTF
TRBV27	.	TRBJ2-5	.	TGTGCCAGCAGTCCCCGAATGGGCGAGACCCAGTACTTC	CASSPRMGETQYF
TRBV6-6	once	TRBJ2-1	.	TGTGCCAGCAGTTACAAGATGGAGCACAATGAGCAGTTCTTC	CASSYKMEHNEQFF
TRBV6-5	.	TRBJ1-1	TRBD1	TGTGCCAGCAGGACAGGGCTCACTGAAGCTTTCTTT	CASRTGLTEAFF
TRBV5-1	.	TRBJ2-5	.	TGCGCCAGCTCCAGGGGGGACAGCCAAGAGACCCAGTACTTC	CASSRGDSQETQYF
TRBV9	.	TRBJ2-1	TRBD2	TGTGCCAGCAGCGTGACTAGCGAGACCTTTGGTGAGCAGTTCTTC	CASSVTSETFGEQFF
TRBV10-3	.	TRBJ1-5	.	TGTGCCATCAGTGAGTCTGTCAGCGTAGGGCCCCAGCATTTT	CAISESVSVGPQHF
TRBV6-4	.	TRBJ2-1	TRBD1	TGTGCCAGCAGTGACTCCTCCCAGGGGGATGAGCAGTTCTTC	CASSDSSQGDEQFF
TRBV11-2	.	TRBJ2-5	TRBD1	TGTGCCAGCAGCTTAGTTACAGGGGCTGGCCCCCAAGAGACCCAGTACTTC	CASSLVTGAGPQETQYF
TRBV5-1	.	TRBJ1-5	.	TGCGCCAGCAGCTTGGGAGGGCTGTCTGGCCAGCCCCAGCATTTT	CASSLGGLSGQPQHF
TRBV5-4	.	TRBJ2-5	.	TGTGCCAGCAGCTTGACAGGGAGCCAGGGAGAGACCCAGTACTTC	CASSLTGSQGETQYF
TRBV21-1	.	TRBJ1-2	.	TGTGCCAGCAGCAAGCCGGACAGGCTCCCTGGTGGCTACACCTTC	CASSKPDRLPGGYTF
TRBV12-3/TRBV12-4	.	TRBJ1-5	TRBD1	TGTGCCAGCAGTCCAGGGGGCCTTCAGCCCCAGCATTTT	CASSPGGLQPQHF
TRBV2	once	TRBJ2-1	TRBD2	TGTGCCAGCAGTCCGACTAGCGGGAGAAGGTGGAATGAGCAGTTCTTC	CASSPTSGRRWNEQFF
TRBV13	.	TRBJ2-7	TRBD2	TGTGCCAGCAGCACGGGACTAGCGGGAGGCTACGAGCAGTACTTC	CASSTGLAGGYEQYF
TRBV23-1	.	TRBJ1-6	TRBD1	TGCGCCAGCAGTCGCAGGGACAGCTCCTATAATTCACCCCTCCACTTT	CASSRRDSSYNSPLHF
TRBV1	.	TRBJ2-7	.	TGCACCAGCAGCCAAGTAGTAGTCCCCATCTACGAGCAGTACTTC	CTSSQVVVPIYEQYF
TRBV5-1	.	TRBJ2-3	TRBD2	TGCGCCAGCAGCTTGGGGACTAGCGGGAGCACAGATACGCAGTATTTT	CASSLGTSGSTDTQYF
TRBV9	.	TRBJ2-7	TRBD2	TGTGCCAGCAGCCCCCGAAGGGGCGGGAGTCACCACGAGCAGTACTTC	CASSPRRGGSHHEQYF